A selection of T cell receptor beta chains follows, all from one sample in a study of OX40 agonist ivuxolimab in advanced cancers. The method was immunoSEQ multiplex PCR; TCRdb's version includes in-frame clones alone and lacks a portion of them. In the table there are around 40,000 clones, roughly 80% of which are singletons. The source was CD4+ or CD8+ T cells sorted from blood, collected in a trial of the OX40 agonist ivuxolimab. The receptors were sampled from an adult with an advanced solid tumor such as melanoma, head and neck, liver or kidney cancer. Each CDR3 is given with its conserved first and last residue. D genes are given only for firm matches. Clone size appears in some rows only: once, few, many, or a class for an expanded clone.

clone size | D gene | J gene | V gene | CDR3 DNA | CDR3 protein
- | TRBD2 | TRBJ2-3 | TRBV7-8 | TGTGCCAGCAGCTTAGTAGCGGGGGCGAGAGATACGCAGTATTTT | CASSLVAGARDTQYF
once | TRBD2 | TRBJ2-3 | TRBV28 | TGTGCCAGCAGTTTAAGGTTATCTAGCGGGACCACAGATACGCAGTATTTT | CASSLRLSSGTTDTQYF
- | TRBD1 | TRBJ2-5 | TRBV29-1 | TGCAGCGCACCGGGACAGGGAGCGGGGACCCAGTACTTC | CSAPGQGAGTQYF
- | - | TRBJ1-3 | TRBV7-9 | TGTGCCAGCAGCTTATCTGGCAGGGTACTCTCTGGAAACACCATATATTTT | CASSLSGRVLSGNTIYF
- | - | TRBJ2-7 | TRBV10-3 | TGTGCCATCAGTGAGTCCAGGGGATGGGCCTACGAGCAGTACTTC | CAISESRGWAYEQYF
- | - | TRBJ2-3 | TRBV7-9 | TGTGCCAGCAGCTTAGTCGGGTCGGATACGCAGTATTTT | CASSLVGSDTQYF
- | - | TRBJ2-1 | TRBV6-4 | TGTGCCAGCTCGACAGGTGGTGACAATGAGCAGTTCTTC | CASSTGGDNEQFF
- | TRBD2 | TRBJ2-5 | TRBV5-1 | TGCGCCAGCAGCCTTAGCGGGAGAGGGGGAGAGACCCAGTACTTC | CASSLSGRGGETQYF
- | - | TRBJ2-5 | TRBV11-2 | TGTGCCAGCACCCGGGCAGCCCAAGAGACCCAGTACTTC | CASTRAAQETQYF
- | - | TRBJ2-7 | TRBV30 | TGTGCCTGGAGCGAGGGGGACGAGCAGTACTTC | CAWSEGDEQYF
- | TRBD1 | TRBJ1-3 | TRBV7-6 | TGTGCCAGCAGCCTTTCGACAGGGGTAGGAAACACCATATATTTT | CASSLSTGVGNTIYF
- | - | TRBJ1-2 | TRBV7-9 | TGTGCCAGCAGCCCAAGTCGACAGGCTAACTATGGCTACACCTTC | CASSPSRQANYGYTF
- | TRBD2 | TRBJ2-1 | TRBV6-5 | TGTGCCAGCAGTTCCTACTATAGCGGGACCAATGAGCAGTTCTTC | CASSSYYSGTNEQFF
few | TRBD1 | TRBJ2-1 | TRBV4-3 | TGCGCCAGCAGCCAAGGACCCCCGGGACAGGGCTACAATGAGCAGTTCTTC | CASSQGPPGQGYNEQFF
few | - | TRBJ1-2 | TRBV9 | TGTGCCAGCAGATACACGGGAGGCTACACCTTC | CASRYTGGYTF
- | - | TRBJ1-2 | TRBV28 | TGTGCCAGCAGTCGACCTTCACAGGGCGACTATGGCTACACCTTC | CASSRPSQGDYGYTF
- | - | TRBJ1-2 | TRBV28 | TGTGCCAGCAGGACCCTACAGGGTTTGCGGGGCTACACCTTC | CASRTLQGLRGYTF
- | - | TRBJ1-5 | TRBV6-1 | TGTGCCAGCAGTGAGGGGGTAGACCAGCCCCAGCATTTT | CASSEGVDQPQHF
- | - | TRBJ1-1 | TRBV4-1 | TGCGCCAGCAGCCAAGCAATCTTAAGGGAGCGAAACACTGAAGCTTTCTTT | CASSQAILRERNTEAFF
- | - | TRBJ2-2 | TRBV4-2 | TGTGCCAGCAGCCAAGATCAACAGACAACCACCGGGGAGCTGTTTTTT | CASSQDQQTTTGELFF
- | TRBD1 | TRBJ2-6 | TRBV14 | TGTGCCAGCAGCCAAGGGAATCCAGGACAGGGGTCCTCTGGGGCCAACGTCCTGACTTTC | CASSQGNPGQGSSGANVLTF
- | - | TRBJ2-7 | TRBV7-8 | TGTGCCAGCAGCTCAGCATATGCTCAACAGGGACGCGAGCAGTACTTC | CASSSAYAQQGREQYF
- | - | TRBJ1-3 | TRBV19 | TGTGCCAGTAGTATTATAGCGGCCGGTGGCTCTGGAAACACCATATATTTT | CASSIIAAGGSGNTIYF
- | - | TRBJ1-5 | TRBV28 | TGTGCCAGCAGTTTCGTGGGCGCGGGCAATCAGCCCCAGCATTTT | CASSFVGAGNQPQHF
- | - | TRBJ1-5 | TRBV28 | TGTGCCAGCAGTTTAATCAGGGGTGGAAATCAGCCCCAGCATTTT | CASSLIRGGNQPQHF
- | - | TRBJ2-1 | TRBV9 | TGTGCCAGCACCCCTAGGGTTGACTCCTACAATGAGCAGTTCTTC | CASTPRVDSYNEQFF
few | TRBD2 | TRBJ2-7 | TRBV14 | TGTGCCAGCAGCCCGGGACTAGGGAGGGAGCAGTACTTC | CASSPGLGREQYF
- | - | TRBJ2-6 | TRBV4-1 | TGCGCCAGCACCCCGTCAGGGATGGGGAGAGGGGCCAACGTCCTGACTTTC | CASTPSGMGRGANVLTF
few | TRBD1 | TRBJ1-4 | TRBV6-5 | TGTGCCAGCAGCCGGGACAGGGGGCTCGAAAAACTGTTTTTT | CASSRDRGLEKLFF
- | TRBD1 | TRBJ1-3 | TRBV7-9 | TGTGCCAGCAGCCCATGGACAGGGGGTATAGACACCATATATTTT | CASSPWTGGIDTIYF
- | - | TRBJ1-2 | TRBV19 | TGTGCCAGTAGTATAGATTCCACAGTAAACTATGGCTACACCTTC | CASSIDSTVNYGYTF
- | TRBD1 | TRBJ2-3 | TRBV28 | TGTGCCAGCAGTCGGCAGGGGGCAGATACGCAGTATTTT | CASSRQGADTQYF
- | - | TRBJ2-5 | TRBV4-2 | TGTGCCAGCAGCCGGGACTTGGGGACCCAGTACTTC | CASSRDLGTQYF
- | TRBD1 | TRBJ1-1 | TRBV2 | TGTGCCAGCAGTGGGACAGGGGGTAAAGCTTTCTTT | CASSGTGGKAFF
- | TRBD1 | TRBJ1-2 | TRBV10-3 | TGTGCCATCAGTGACAGACCTGACAGGGGCGATGGCTACACCTTC | CAISDRPDRGDGYTF
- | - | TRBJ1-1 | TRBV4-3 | TGCGCCAGCAGCCAAGAGGGTCTCGGGGGTGAAGCTTTCTTT | CASSQEGLGGEAFF
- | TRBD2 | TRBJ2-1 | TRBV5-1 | TGCGCCAGCAGCCCCGGACTAGCGGGAGAGGGTGAGCAGTTCTTC | CASSPGLAGEGEQFF
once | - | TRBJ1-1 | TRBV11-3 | TGTGCCAGCAGCTTAGTAGAGGGGGGCAAAGCTTTCTTT | CASSLVEGGKAFF
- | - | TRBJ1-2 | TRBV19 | TGTGCCAGTAGTACGGGGGGCACGCGGAGAGGATACTATGGCTACACCTTC | CASSTGGTRRGYYGYTF
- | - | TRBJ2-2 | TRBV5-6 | TGTGCCAGCAGCTTTGGATATCGGGGCGGGGAGCTGTTTTTT | CASSFGYRGGELFF
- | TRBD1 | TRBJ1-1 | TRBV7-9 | TGTGCCAGCAGCCAGGGACAGTTGAACACTGAAGCTTTCTTT | CASSQGQLNTEAFF
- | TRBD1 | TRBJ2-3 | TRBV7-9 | TGTGCCAGCAGAACGACAGGGGAATTTTCAGATACGCAGTATTTT | CASRTTGEFSDTQYF
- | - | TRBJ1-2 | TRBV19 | TGTGCCAGTACCGCCCAGGCTACAGCTAACTATGGCTACACCTTC | CASTAQATANYGYTF
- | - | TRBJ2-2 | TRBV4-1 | TGCGCCAGCAGCCAAGTTACGACGAACACCGGGGAGCTGTTTTTT | CASSQVTTNTGELFF
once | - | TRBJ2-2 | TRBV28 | TGTGCCAGCAGTTTATCCAGTTTCACCGGGGAGCTGTTTTTT | CASSLSSFTGELFF
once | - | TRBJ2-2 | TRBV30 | TGTGCCTGGAGTGTCTGGCACGGGGAGCTGTTTTTT | CAWSVWHGELFF
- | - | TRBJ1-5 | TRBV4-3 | TGCGCCAGCAGCCAAGATCCGCCTAGCAATTACAATCAGCCCCAGCATTTT | CASSQDPPSNYNQPQHF